A selection of T cell receptor beta chains follows, all from one sample in a study of shared clonotypes between healthy human individuals. The protocol was immunoSEQ multiplex PCR, while the TCRdb copy is restricted to in-frame clones and leaves out a portion. In the table there are millions of clones, more than 85% of which are singletons. Sequencing input: naive CD8+ T cells from PBMCs. The source of these receptors is a man younger than 30 in good health. Some clones in this sample may be carry-over from other donors' samples. CDR3s include the opening cysteine and the closing phenylalanine or tryptophan. Fields, in order: D gene, J gene, V gene, clone size, CDR3 protein, CDR3 DNA. D genes are given only for firm matches. Clone size is shown for a subset of rows, as once, few, many or a class of expanded clone.

D gene: -
J gene: TRBJ2-5
V gene: TRBV19
clone size: -
CDR3 protein: CASSRIAVETQYF
CDR3 DNA: TGTGCCAGTAGTCGGATCGCGGTGGAGACCCAGTACTTC

D gene: TRBD1
J gene: TRBJ2-7
V gene: TRBV10-3
clone size: -
CDR3 protein: CAITSGTGLWDEQYF
CDR3 DNA: TGTGCCATCACCTCCGGGACAGGGCTCTGGGACGAGCAGTACTTC

D gene: -
J gene: TRBJ2-7
V gene: TRBV10-3
clone size: -
CDR3 protein: CAIRGQSSYEQYF
CDR3 DNA: TGTGCCATCAGGGGGCAGAGCTCCTACGAGCAGTACTTC

D gene: -
J gene: TRBJ2-7
V gene: TRBV6-1
clone size: -
CDR3 protein: CASSEPEQYF
CDR3 DNA: TGTGCCAGCAGTGAACCCGAGCAGTACTTC

D gene: TRBD1
J gene: TRBJ2-7
V gene: TRBV15
clone size: -
CDR3 protein: CATSTGSTGGPQYF
CDR3 DNA: TGTGCCACCAGCACTGGCAGTACAGGGGGCCCGCAGTACTTC

D gene: -
J gene: TRBJ1-5
V gene: TRBV28
clone size: -
CDR3 protein: CAVSGGNSNQPQHF
CDR3 DNA: TGTGCAGTGTCCGGTGGTAATAGCAATCAGCCCCAGCATTTT

D gene: -
J gene: TRBJ1-6
V gene: TRBV4-2
clone size: -
CDR3 protein: CASSFSVILGRNSPLHF
CDR3 DNA: TGTGCCAGCAGCTTTTCCGTCATATTGGGAAGGAATTCACCCCTCCACTTT

D gene: TRBD2
J gene: TRBJ2-3
V gene: TRBV7-8
clone size: -
CDR3 protein: CASSLLGAGGTDTQYF
CDR3 DNA: TGTGCCAGCAGCCTCCTCGGGGCGGGGGGCACAGATACGCAGTATTTT

D gene: -
J gene: TRBJ1-1
V gene: TRBV7-9
clone size: few
CDR3 protein: CASSPLWAEAFF
CDR3 DNA: TGTGCCAGCAGCCCCCTCTGGGCTGAAGCTTTCTTT

D gene: -
J gene: TRBJ1-5
V gene: TRBV27
clone size: few
CDR3 protein: CASKSGNQPQHF
CDR3 DNA: TGTGCCAGCAAGTCCGGGAATCAGCCCCAGCATTTT

D gene: -
J gene: TRBJ2-5
V gene: TRBV19
clone size: few
CDR3 protein: CASSSDTEETQYF
CDR3 DNA: TGTGCCAGTAGTTCCGACACTGAGGAGACCCAGTACTTC

D gene: TRBD2
J gene: TRBJ2-7
V gene: TRBV9
clone size: once
CDR3 protein: CASSVGSGRDSYEQYF
CDR3 DNA: TGTGCCAGCAGCGTCGGTAGCGGGAGGGATTCCTACGAGCAGTACTTC

D gene: -
J gene: TRBJ2-7
V gene: TRBV11-2
clone size: -
CDR3 protein: CASSQFPYEQYF
CDR3 DNA: TGTGCCAGCAGCCAATTTCCCTACGAGCAGTACTTC

D gene: -
J gene: TRBJ2-1
V gene: TRBV18
clone size: -
CDR3 protein: CASSLTLGDPYNEQFF
CDR3 DNA: TGTGCCAGCTCACTGACCTTGGGGGATCCCTACAATGAGCAGTTCTTC

D gene: -
J gene: TRBJ2-1
V gene: TRBV6-4
clone size: -
CDR3 protein: CASSDLTVGEQFF
CDR3 DNA: TGTGCCAGCAGTGACCTGACTGTGGGGGAGCAGTTCTTC

D gene: -
J gene: TRBJ2-7
V gene: TRBV5-5
clone size: -
CDR3 protein: CASSLVQFEQYF
CDR3 DNA: TGTGCCAGCAGCTTGGTTCAATTCGAGCAGTACTTC

D gene: -
J gene: TRBJ1-4
V gene: TRBV5-1
clone size: once
CDR3 protein: CASSSRREANEKLFF
CDR3 DNA: TGCGCCAGCAGCTCACGCAGGGAGGCTAATGAAAAACTGTTTTTT

D gene: -
J gene: TRBJ2-3
V gene: TRBV11-2
clone size: -
CDR3 protein: CASSLEFTDTQYF
CDR3 DNA: TGTGCCAGCAGCTTAGAGTTCACAGATACGCAGTATTTT

D gene: -
J gene: TRBJ1-2
V gene: TRBV7-9
clone size: -
CDR3 protein: CASSLALPTPTYYGYTF
CDR3 DNA: TGTGCCAGCAGCTTAGCGTTGCCGACTCCCACCTACTATGGCTACACCTTC

D gene: TRBD2
J gene: TRBJ2-5
V gene: TRBV9
clone size: -
CDR3 protein: CASSHSRGLAGAGETQYF
CDR3 DNA: TGTGCCAGCAGTCACTCCCGGGGGCTAGCGGGAGCCGGCGAGACCCAGTACTTC

D gene: -
J gene: TRBJ2-7
V gene: TRBV4-1
clone size: -
CDR3 protein: CASSLRDRTYEQYF
CDR3 DNA: TGCGCCAGCAGCCTTAGGGACCGAACCTACGAGCAGTACTTC

D gene: -
J gene: TRBJ2-1
V gene: TRBV19
clone size: -
CDR3 protein: CASSVLGSYNEQFF
CDR3 DNA: TGTGCCAGTAGTGTCTTGGGCTCCTACAATGAGCAGTTCTTC

D gene: -
J gene: TRBJ2-1
V gene: TRBV4-1
clone size: -
CDR3 protein: CASSQAPGTYNEQFF
CDR3 DNA: TGCGCCAGCAGCCAGGCGCCGGGGACCTACAATGAGCAGTTCTTC

D gene: -
J gene: TRBJ2-3
V gene: TRBV4-2
clone size: once
CDR3 protein: CASSQDRAISDHTFTQYF
CDR3 DNA: TGTGCCAGCAGCCAAGATCGGGCTATTTCCGACCACACTTTTACGCAGTATTTT

D gene: -
J gene: TRBJ2-5
V gene: TRBV9
clone size: -
CDR3 protein: CASSVGASEREETQYF
CDR3 DNA: TGTGCCAGCAGCGTAGGAGCTAGCGAGAGGGAAGAGACCCAGTACTTC

D gene: -
J gene: TRBJ2-2
V gene: TRBV27
clone size: -
CDR3 protein: CASSLRGPRTGELFF
CDR3 DNA: TGTGCCAGCAGCCTCAGGGGCCCGAGGACCGGGGAGCTGTTTTTT

D gene: TRBD1
J gene: TRBJ2-2
V gene: TRBV19
clone size: -
CDR3 protein: CASSIRTGHPGELFF
CDR3 DNA: TGTGCCAGTAGTATTCGGACAGGGCATCCCGGGGAGCTGTTTTTT

D gene: -
J gene: TRBJ1-5
V gene: TRBV19
clone size: once
CDR3 protein: CAISDPGPNQPQHF
CDR3 DNA: TGTGCCATTAGTGACCCCGGGCCCAATCAGCCCCAGCATTTT

D gene: -
J gene: TRBJ1-1
V gene: TRBV6-6
clone size: -
CDR3 protein: CASRELWGRNTEAFF
CDR3 DNA: TGTGCCAGTAGAGAGCTTTGGGGGCGAAACACTGAAGCTTTCTTT

D gene: -
J gene: TRBJ1-5
V gene: TRBV15
clone size: once
CDR3 protein: CATSRDRNSNQPQHF
CDR3 DNA: TGTGCCACCAGCAGAGACAGGAATAGCAATCAGCCCCAGCATTTT

D gene: -
J gene: TRBJ2-7
V gene: TRBV28
clone size: -
CDR3 protein: CASSFVGREQYF
CDR3 DNA: TGTGCCAGCAGTTTTGTAGGGAGGGAGCAGTACTTC

D gene: TRBD2
J gene: TRBJ2-7
V gene: TRBV11-2
clone size: -
CDR3 protein: CASSPSGAYEQYF
CDR3 DNA: TGTGCCAGCAGCCCTAGCGGGGCTTACGAGCAGTACTTC

D gene: TRBD1
J gene: TRBJ2-2
V gene: TRBV28
clone size: -
CDR3 protein: CASHKTGDTGELFF
CDR3 DNA: TGTGCCAGCCACAAAACAGGGGATACCGGGGAGCTGTTTTTT

D gene: TRBD2
J gene: TRBJ2-5
V gene: TRBV7-9
clone size: once
CDR3 protein: CASSLAGGEETQYF
CDR3 DNA: TGTGCCAGCAGCTTAGCGGGAGGGGAGGAGACCCAGTACTTC

D gene: TRBD1
J gene: TRBJ1-1
V gene: TRBV2
clone size: -
CDR3 protein: CASLWTGEDTEAFF
CDR3 DNA: TGTGCCAGCTTATGGACAGGGGAGGACACTGAAGCTTTCTTT

D gene: -
J gene: TRBJ1-1
V gene: TRBV30
clone size: -
CDR3 protein: CAWSVVSMNTEAFF
CDR3 DNA: TGTGCCTGGAGTGTAGTCAGCATGAACACTGAAGCTTTCTTT

D gene: -
J gene: TRBJ2-7
V gene: TRBV20-1
clone size: -
CDR3 protein: CSAAREQYF
CDR3 DNA: TGCAGTGCAGCCCGGGAGCAGTACTTC

D gene: -
J gene: TRBJ2-7
V gene: TRBV7-8
clone size: once
CDR3 protein: CASSLVRLRSLYEQYF
CDR3 DNA: TGTGCCAGCAGCTTAGTTCGGTTGAGGAGTTTGTACGAGCAGTACTTC

D gene: TRBD1
J gene: TRBJ2-1
V gene: TRBV28
clone size: -
CDR3 protein: CASSLFPGGYNEQFF
CDR3 DNA: TGTGCCAGCAGTTTATTCCCAGGGGGCTACAATGAGCAGTTCTTC

D gene: -
J gene: TRBJ2-3
V gene: TRBV29-1
clone size: -
CDR3 protein: CSGAGGTDTQYF
CDR3 DNA: TGCAGCGGTGCCGGGGGCACAGATACGCAGTATTTT

D gene: TRBD1
J gene: TRBJ1-2
V gene: TRBV28
clone size: once
CDR3 protein: CASSGRGDYGYTF
CDR3 DNA: TGTGCCAGCAGTGGCAGGGGGGACTATGGCTACACCTTC

D gene: TRBD2
J gene: TRBJ2-3
V gene: TRBV7-9
clone size: once
CDR3 protein: CASSLGTSAGGDTQYF
CDR3 DNA: TGTGCCAGCAGCTTAGGCACCTCCGCCGGGGGGGATACGCAGTATTTT

D gene: -
J gene: TRBJ2-7
V gene: TRBV14
clone size: -
CDR3 protein: CASSHGTYEQYF
CDR3 DNA: TGTGCCAGCAGCCACGGGACCTACGAGCAGTACTTC

D gene: -
J gene: TRBJ2-3
V gene: TRBV27
clone size: -
CDR3 protein: CASSPLLTDTQYF
CDR3 DNA: TGTGCCAGCAGTCCCCTCCTCACAGATACGCAGTATTTT

D gene: TRBD2
J gene: TRBJ2-5
V gene: TRBV28
clone size: once
CDR3 protein: CASSYRTSGRYYQETQYF
CDR3 DNA: TGTGCCAGCAGTTACCGGACTAGCGGGAGGTACTACCAAGAGACCCAGTACTTC

D gene: -
J gene: TRBJ2-1
V gene: TRBV7-3
clone size: few
CDR3 protein: CASSHDGGVRGLNEQFF
CDR3 DNA: TGTGCCAGCAGCCATGACGGAGGGGTGAGGGGTCTCAATGAGCAGTTCTTC

D gene: TRBD1
J gene: TRBJ2-7
V gene: TRBV5-5
clone size: -
CDR3 protein: CASSLEDRGYEQYF
CDR3 DNA: TGTGCCAGCAGCTTAGAGGACAGGGGCTACGAGCAGTACTTC

D gene: -
J gene: TRBJ2-3
V gene: TRBV27
clone size: -
CDR3 protein: CASSSRLDRSTDTQYF
CDR3 DNA: TGTGCCAGCAGTTCCCGACTAGATAGGAGCACAGATACGCAGTATTTT

D gene: -
J gene: TRBJ1-1
V gene: TRBV6-1
clone size: -
CDR3 protein: CASALSTTEAFF
CDR3 DNA: TGTGCCAGCGCCTTATCAACTACTGAAGCTTTCTTT

D gene: TRBD1
J gene: TRBJ1-4
V gene: TRBV28
clone size: -
CDR3 protein: CASSLYPDRELFEKLFF
CDR3 DNA: TGTGCCAGCAGTTTATACCCAGACAGGGAATTGTTTGAAAAACTGTTTTTT

D gene: -
J gene: TRBJ1-2
V gene: TRBV28
clone size: -
CDR3 protein: CASSGGYGYTF
CDR3 DNA: TGTGCCAGCTCGGGTGGCTATGGCTACACCTTC

D gene: -
J gene: TRBJ2-3
V gene: TRBV5-3
clone size: once
CDR3 protein: CARSFFRGTGPTSTDTQYF
CDR3 DNA: TGTGCCAGAAGCTTCTTCAGGGGGACTGGCCCGACTAGCACAGATACGCAGTATTTT

D gene: -
J gene: TRBJ1-2
V gene: TRBV21-1
clone size: -
CDR3 protein: CASRNRDPKSGYTF
CDR3 DNA: TGTGCCAGCAGAAACCGGGACCCTAAGAGTGGCTACACCTTC

D gene: TRBD1
J gene: TRBJ2-1
V gene: TRBV10-3
clone size: -
CDR3 protein: CAISESDRAYYNEQFF
CDR3 DNA: TGTGCCATCAGTGAATCAGACAGGGCATACTACAATGAGCAGTTCTTC

D gene: -
J gene: TRBJ2-7
V gene: TRBV27
clone size: once
CDR3 protein: CASTPRGGRRFYEQYF
CDR3 DNA: TGTGCCAGCACACCCCGTGGGGGTCGGAGGTTTTACGAGCAGTACTTC

D gene: -
J gene: TRBJ1-2
V gene: TRBV10-2
clone size: -
CDR3 protein: CASSESKRWADGYTF
CDR3 DNA: TGCGCCAGCAGTGAGTCGAAGAGGTGGGCAGATGGCTACACCTTC

D gene: -
J gene: TRBJ2-7
V gene: TRBV28
clone size: -
CDR3 protein: CASSWNLYEQYF
CDR3 DNA: TGTGCCAGCAGTTGGAACCTCTACGAGCAGTACTTC

D gene: -
J gene: TRBJ2-4
V gene: TRBV7-2
clone size: -
CDR3 protein: CASSSYGSLAKNIQYF
CDR3 DNA: TGTGCCAGCAGCTCGTACGGGAGCCTAGCCAAAAACATTCAGTACTTC

D gene: -
J gene: TRBJ2-6
V gene: TRBV4-3
clone size: -
CDR3 protein: CASSQGRFGPGANVLTF
CDR3 DNA: TGCGCCAGCAGCCAGGGGAGGTTCGGACCCGGGGCCAACGTCCTGACTTTC

D gene: -
J gene: TRBJ1-5
V gene: TRBV30
clone size: -
CDR3 protein: CAWSVMGNQPQHF
CDR3 DNA: TGTGCCTGGAGTGTAATGGGCAATCAGCCCCAGCATTTT